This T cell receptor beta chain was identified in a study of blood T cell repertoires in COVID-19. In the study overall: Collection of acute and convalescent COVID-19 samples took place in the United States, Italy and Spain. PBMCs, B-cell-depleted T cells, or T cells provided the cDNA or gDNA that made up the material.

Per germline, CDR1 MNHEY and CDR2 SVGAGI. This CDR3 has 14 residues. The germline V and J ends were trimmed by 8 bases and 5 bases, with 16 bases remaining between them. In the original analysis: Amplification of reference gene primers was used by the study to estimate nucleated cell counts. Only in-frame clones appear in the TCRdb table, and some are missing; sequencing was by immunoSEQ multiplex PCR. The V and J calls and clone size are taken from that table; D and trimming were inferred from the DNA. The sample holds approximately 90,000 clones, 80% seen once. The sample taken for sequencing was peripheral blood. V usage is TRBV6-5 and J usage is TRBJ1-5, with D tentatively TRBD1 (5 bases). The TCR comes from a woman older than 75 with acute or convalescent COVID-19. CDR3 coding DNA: TGTGCCAGCGAAACCGGGACTCATTATCAGCCCCAGCATTTT. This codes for CASETGTHYQPQHF.